This T cell receptor (beta chain) was recorded in a study of response to subunit inactivated influenza vaccine. TCRdb re-derived calls from the RT-PCR reads in MiXCR, one entry per CDR3 protein. Of roughly 170,000 distinct CDR3 sequences in the sample, roughly 8.7% were seen once. The CDR3 totals 15 residues. V shed 4 bases and J 5 bases; nucleotides not matched to a gene: 6. This clonotype was detected ten times or more. Its target is unknown. General study results and limits: Few new T cells, the authors suggested, are recruited by each seasonal influenza vaccination.

This TCR was sampled from a man aged 45 to 65 who received an inactivated influenza vaccine. The chain has TRBV12-3 or TRBV12-4 and TRBJ2-7; TRBD2 matches 12 bases. Specimen: non-naive T cells sorted from PBMCs, collected on the day of vaccination. The CDR3: CASSYRTSGIHEQYF. In DNA form, the CDR3 reads TGTGCCAGCAGTTACCGGACTAGCGGGATTCACGAGCAGTACTTC.